This T cell receptor (beta chain) was sequenced for a study of T cell responses to AZD1222 COVID-19 vaccine. The repertoire was sequenced with immunoSEQ multiplex PCR; TCRdb's copy has only in-frame clones and lacks some. This sample has roughly 70,000 clones, with around nine tenths found just once. This specimen was peripheral blood, taken 28 days after the second AZD1222 dose. The TCR sequence derives from an adult who received the AZD1222 COVID-19 vaccine.

The CDR3 reads CAWGYGPILSSGNTIYF. CDR3 DNA: TGTGCCTGGGGGTACGGACCGATCTTAAGCTCTGGAAACACCATATATTTT. This chain uses TRBV30 with TRBJ1-3; no reliable D call. CDR3 length: 17 residues. The V end was cut by 5 bases, the J end by 0 bases, with 20 bases between. CDR1 and CDR2 (germline): GTSNPN, SVGIG (reference sequence).